This TCR beta chain was sequenced in a study of blood T cell repertoires in COVID-19. CDR3 length: 15 amino acids. From germline, CDR1 is LNHDA and CDR2 SQIVND (reference sequence). V lost 7 bases, J lost 0 bases, and 15 bases lay in between. Generated by immunoSEQ multiplex PCR, the TCRdb table keeps only in-frame clones and is missing some. The sample yields roughly 260,000 clones, around 90% seen once. This receptor was identified in a woman in her forties or fifties who had recovered from COVID-19. The rearrangement uses TRBV19 and TRBJ1-1; tentative D call: TRBD1 (6 bases). The sample was peripheral blood. CDR3 in DNA: TGTGCCAGTAAAGACAGGATAGGCATGAACACTGAAGCTTTCTTT. Translation gives CASKDRIGMNTEAFF.